This T cell receptor (beta chain) is drawn from a study of cytomegalovirus exposure and HLA in healthy donors. The V gene end was trimmed by 0 bases and the J gene end by 0 bases; junction bases not matched to a gene: 3. There are 16 residues in the CDR3. Germline CDR1 reads MNHEY; CDR2 reads SMNVEV (reference sequence). In the PCR, 60 Vbeta and 13 Jbeta primers were used. Some clones are missing from TCRdb's copy, which holds only in-frame ones; the method was immunoSEQ multiplex PCR. The repertoire holds roughly 190,000 clones, with roughly 77% as singletons. The V and J genes are TRBV27 and TRBJ1-1, with TRBD1 identical over 8 bases. The TCR comes from a man aged 25-45 years in good health and CMV-seropositive. The sample was PBMCs. The CDR3 sequence is CASSLSGTGMNTEAFF. The DNA for the CDR3 is TGTGCCAGCAGTTTATCGGGGACAGGAATGAACACTGAAGCTTTCTTT.